This section outlines one T cell receptor beta chain sequence together with its context. The antigen remains unidentified. V shed 2 bases and J shed 2 bases, with 5 bases lying between them. CDR3 length: 13 amino acids. Germline V gene lookup returns CDR1 LNHDA and CDR2 SQIVND (reference sequence). TCRdb keeps only in-frame clones here, not all; method: immunoSEQ multiplex PCR. The sample consists of over 40,000 clones, around 85% of them appearing once. This sample was included in a study of T cell responses to AZD1222 COVID-19 vaccine. Study observations and caveats: Donors were largely white British and mainly female; clonal diversity was possibly underestimated.

This sequence joins TRBV19 and TRBJ2-3; D gene ambiguous. This sample comprised peripheral blood, obtained on day 0 of AZD1222 vaccination. The source is an adult in good health. The CDR3 bases are TGTGCCAGTAGTATACAGGACACAGATACGCAGTATTTT. This sequence encodes CASSIQDTDTQYF.